This record covers a single T cell receptor (beta chain). These data come from a study of blood T cell repertoires in COVID-19. Study details: Spain, Italy and the United States supplied samples that represented acute and convalescent COVID-19. Sample material is recorded as cDNA or gDNA derived from T cells, B-cell-depleted T cells, or PBMCs.

While infection was still active, Seattle patients were enrolled and then followed longitudinally. This CDR3 is 16 amino acids long. V lost 6 bases, J lost 1 base, and 9 bases stayed unmatched. CDR1 is SGDLS and CDR2 is YYNGEE in the germline V gene. In the original processing: Scientists estimated how many nucleated cells there were by amplifying reference gene primers. The repertoire was sequenced with immunoSEQ multiplex PCR; TCRdb's copy has only in-frame clones and lacks some. V and J calls and clone size are as listed in that table; D and trimming were resolved from the DNA. This sample has about 73,000 clones, with more than 70% found just once.

The V and J genes are TRBV9 and TRBJ2-1; 8 bases are shared with TRBD2. The receptor was derived from a man in his 70s with COVID-19, enrolled during active disease. The specimen sequenced was peripheral blood. The DNA of the CDR3 is TGTGCCAGCACTTCCATAGCGGGGAATTCCTACAATGAGCAGTTCTTC. The encoded protein is CASTSIAGNSYNEQFF.